This is a list of T cell receptor beta chains from one sample in a study of T-cell reconstitution after alpha-beta-depleted transplantation in children. TCRdb itself ran the PCR reads through MiXCR, one entry per CDR3 protein. The profile covers around 120,000 distinct CDR3 sequences, with 23% appearing a single time and approximately 10% taken by the ten largest. Sample: PBMCs, mostly from graft donor cells, taken 180 days after TCRalphabeta/CD19-depleted stem cell transplant. Receptors were obtained from a male patient between 2 and 15 years old who had a stem cell transplant for chronic granulomatous disease, so the T cells may come from the graft donor. Each CDR3 is given with its conserved first and last residue. The order of the fields is D gene, clone size, J gene, V gene, CDR3 protein, CDR3 DNA. D genes are given only for firm matches. The listing skips clone size in some rows; elsewhere it reads once, few, many or a size class.

>TRBD2|many|TRBJ2-1|TRBV27
CASGRGSGSSHEQFF
TGTGCCAGCGGTCGGGGTAGCGGGAGTTCGCATGAGCAGTTCTTC
>TRBD2|-|TRBJ2-7|TRBV29-1
CSVAALADNYEQYF
TGCAGCGTTGCTGCGCTAGCGGACAACTACGAGCAGTACTTC
>TRBD1|-|TRBJ1-5|TRBV28
CASSFDGQGYDQPQHF
TGTGCCAGCAGTTTCGATGGACAGGGGTATGATCAGCCCCAGCATTTT
>-|-|TRBJ2-7|TRBV12-3/TRBV12-4
CASSPGGSDYEQYF
TGTGCCAGCAGCCCCGGGGGATCAGACTACGAGCAGTACTTC
>-|many|TRBJ1-2|TRBV20-1
CSARWGAPGGYTF
TGCAGTGCTAGATGGGGGGCGCCCGGTGGCTACACCTTC
>-|few|TRBJ1-1|TRBV20-1
CSASRAGQNTEAFF
TGCAGTGCTAGTAGGGCAGGCCAGAACACTGAAGCTTTCTTT
>-|many|TRBJ2-7|TRBV3-1
CASSPGLLSYEQYF
TGTGCCAGCAGCCCGGGACTTTTGTCCTACGAGCAGTACTTC
>TRBD1|-|TRBJ1-1|TRBV20-1
CSVGQPSLNTEAFF
TGCAGTGTGGGACAGCCCTCCCTGAACACTGAAGCTTTCTTT
>-|-|TRBJ1-2|TRBV20-1
CSARSLGEGYTF
TGCAGTGCTAGATCCTTGGGGGAAGGCTACACCTTC
>-|many|TRBJ2-7|TRBV20-1
CSASPPYGGQSYEQYF
TGCAGTGCTAGTCCCCCATACGGAGGCCAGAGCTACGAGCAGTACTTC
>-|many|TRBJ2-1|TRBV5-5
CASSKQGSSYNEQFF
TGTGCCAGCAGCAAACAGGGCAGCTCCTACAATGAGCAGTTCTTC
>-|few|TRBJ1-2|TRBV7-2
CASSSYYGYTF
TGTGCCAGCAGTTCCTACTATGGCTACACCTTC
>TRBD2|-|TRBJ2-2|TRBV12-3/TRBV12-4
CASSLTRLAANTGELFF
TGTGCCAGCAGTTTAACCCGACTAGCGGCGAACACCGGGGAGCTGTTTTTT
>-|few|TRBJ2-1|TRBV5-1
CASSRDVVAYNEQFF
TGCGCCAGCAGCCGGGACGTGGTGGCGTACAATGAGCAGTTCTTC
>TRBD2|many|TRBJ2-1|TRBV5-1
CASSLVSSGSLRRFF
TGCGCCAGCAGCTTGGTGTCTAGCGGGAGTTTAAGGCGGTTCTTC
>-|-|TRBJ2-3|TRBV20-1
CSAREGVGDTQYF
TGCAGTGCTAGAGAGGGTGTTGGAGATACGCAGTATTTT
>-|many|TRBJ2-5|TRBV12-3/TRBV12-4
CASRTNNQETQYF
TGTGCCAGCAGGACTAATAATCAAGAGACCCAGTACTTC
>-|-|TRBJ1-2|TRBV6-1
CASSAGRNYGYTF
TGTGCCAGCAGTGCAGGGAGGAACTATGGCTACACCTTC
>TRBD2|many|TRBJ2-7|TRBV12-3/TRBV12-4
CASSLALAGASYEQYF
TGTGCCAGCAGTTTGGCGCTAGCGGGAGCCTCCTACGAGCAGTACTTC
>TRBD2|-|TRBJ2-5|TRBV12-3/TRBV12-4
CASTPLAGGRETQYF
TGTGCCAGCACCCCACTAGCGGGGGGCAGGGAGACCCAGTACTTC
>-|many|TRBJ2-3|TRBV6-6
CASSYGDTQYF
TGTGCCAGCAGTTACGGTGATACGCAGTATTTT
>-|-|TRBJ2-5|TRBV12-3/TRBV12-4
CASSKTATQETQYF
TGTGCCAGCAGCAAGACAGCCACCCAAGAGACCCAGTACTTC
>-|many|TRBJ2-2|TRBV6-4
CASSRGTGAVNTGELFF
TGTGCCAGCAGCAGGGGTACGGGGGCCGTGAACACCGGGGAGCTGTTTTTT
>TRBD1|-|TRBJ1-5|TRBV12-3/TRBV12-4
CASSPDRDDQPQHF
TGTGCCAGCAGTCCAGACAGGGACGATCAGCCCCAGCATTTT
>-|few|TRBJ1-5|TRBV4-3
CASSQRQSNQPQHF
TGCGCCAGCAGCCAGCGACAAAGCAATCAGCCCCAGCATTTT
>TRBD1|-|TRBJ1-5|TRBV7-2
CASSLVRGQGNQPQHF
TGTGCCAGCAGCTTAGTTCGGGGACAGGGGAATCAGCCCCAGCATTTT
>-|-|TRBJ2-1|TRBV9
CASSVEEGNEQFF
TGTGCCAGCAGCGTCGAGGAGGGCAATGAGCAGTTCTTC
>-|few|TRBJ2-1|TRBV9
CASSYQGWDEQFF
TGTGCCAGCAGTTATCAGGGGTGGGATGAGCAGTTCTTC
>TRBD1|few|TRBJ2-5|TRBV20-1
CSARGDRGLGTQYF
TGCAGTGCTAGAGGGGACAGGGGGCTTGGGACCCAGTACTTC
>-|-|TRBJ1-4|TRBV7-2
CASSRGTVAEKLFF
TGTGCCAGCAGCCGCGGGACGGTGGCTGAAAAACTGTTTTTT